Below are 27 T cell receptor beta chains sequenced from a single sample in a study of T cell changes during pregnancy in multiple sclerosis. Measured with immunoSEQ multiplex PCR; TCRdb has only the in-frame clones, and not every one. This table has fewer than 65,000 clones, more than 90% appearing once. The sequenced sample was peripheral blood, obtained in the first trimester of pregnancy. Receptors originate from a female donor in good health, enrolled as a control in a pregnancy study.

The gene calls are TRBV12-5 and TRBJ2-6, with TRBD2 identical over 8 bases. CDR1 is LGHNT, CDR2 FRNRAP, per germline. CDR3 size: 17 residues. J was trimmed by 4 bases and V by 3 bases; bases with no gene match: 8. CDR3 residues: CASGLGTREGGANVLTF. CDR3 coding DNA: TGTGCTAGTGGTTTAGGGACACGGGAGGGCGGGGCCAACGTCCTGACTTTC.

The gene calls are TRBV25-1 and TRBJ2-3; the D gene is possibly TRBD1 (5 bases). Trimming cost V 3 bases and J 6 bases, with 7 bases left between them. Germline V gene data show CDR1 as MGHDK and CDR2 as SYGVNS. This CDR3 comprises 12 residues. In DNA form, the CDR3 reads TGTGCCAGCAGTGAGGGGCTGGATACGCAGTATTTT. This sequence encodes CASSEGLDTQYF.

The CDR3 sequence is CAISEPPTAPREQYF. The CDR3 nucleotides are TGTGCCATCAGTGAGCCGCCGACAGCGCCGCGGGAGCAGTACTTC. The V gene is TRBV10-3, the J gene TRBJ2-7; a possible D gene is TRBD1 (5 bases). CDR1 is ENHRY and CDR2 is SYGVKD in the germline V gene. CDR3 length equals 15 residues. The V and J ends lost 2 bases and 7 bases respectively, with 18 bases between them.

The genes are TRBV20-1 and TRBJ2-2, with unresolved D. The CDR3 has 11 amino acids. The V gene's germline CDR1 is DFQATT and CDR2 SNEGSKA (reference sequence). The V and J ends lost 5 bases and 4 bases respectively, with 5 bases between them. CDR3 DNA: TGCAGTGCTCCTCGCACCGGGGAGCTGTTTTTT. Residues: CSAPRTGELFF.

In DNA form, the CDR3 reads TGCGCCAGCAGTTCTCCACCCGACAGGAACGGGACAGATACGCAGTATTTT. This gives the protein CASSSPPDRNGTDTQYF. The chain has TRBV23-1 and TRBJ2-3; possible D gene TRBD1, 6 bases. TRBV23-1 is filed as an ORF, its function uncertain. The CDR3 totals 17 residues. With 5 bases removed from V and 3 bases from J, the gap between germline ends came to 21 bases.

The chain has TRBV5-1 and TRBJ2-5; TRBD2 might be the D (6 bases). The germline CDR1 and CDR2 sequences are SGHRS and YFSETQ. The CDR3 spans 14 residues. The V end was cut by 0 bases, the J end by 5 bases, with 11 bases between. The CDR3 sequence is CASSLEAGWETQYF. For the CDR3, the DNA is TGCGCCAGCAGCTTGGAGGCGGGATGGGAGACCCAGTACTTC.

The chain joins TRBV11-3 to TRBJ2-3; 10 bases match TRBD2. Germline lookup yields CDR1 SGHNT and CDR2 YENEEA. This CDR3 is 18 amino acids long. V was clipped by 3 bases and J by 0 bases; unmatched bases: 9. The CDR3 sequence: CASSFGLAGDLSTDTQYF. In nucleotides, the CDR3 is TGTGCCAGCAGCTTCGGGCTAGCGGGAGACCTTAGCACAGATACGCAGTATTTT.

This clone was counted between two and nine times. The V call is TRBV5-6, the J call TRBJ1-2, with TRBD1 matching over 7 bases. V shed 4 bases, J shed 0 bases, and the junction held 6 bases outside the gene matches. The CDR3 is 15 amino acids. CDR1 SGHDT and CDR2 YYEEEE come from the germline V gene. The DNA for the CDR3 is TGTGCCAGCAGCGCATGGGACAGTTCTAACTATGGCTACACCTTC. Protein product: CASSAWDSSNYGYTF.

This chain uses TRBV29-1 with TRBJ1-2; 8 bases agree with TRBD1. The CDR3 sequence is 13 residues long. Germline loops: CDR1 SQVTM, CDR2 ANQGSEA. V lost 3 bases to trimming and J lost 5 bases; unmatched junction nucleotides: 5. The CDR3 is CSVEPTGEYGYTF. In DNA form, the CDR3 reads TGCAGCGTTGAGCCGACAGGGGAGTATGGCTACACCTTC.

The CDR3 reads CASSLGQGAYYEQYF. The CDR3 bases are TGTGCCAGCAGCTTAGGGCAGGGGGCCTACTACGAGCAGTACTTC. This chain joins TRBV11-2 and TRBJ2-7; 8 bases map to TRBD1. Losses at the gene ends were 1 base for V and 3 bases for J; bases not matched to a gene: 5. This CDR3 comprises 15 residues. Germline loops: CDR1 SGHAT, CDR2 FQNNGV.

The chain employs TRBV6-5 and TRBJ1-2; no clear D. Germline-derived CDR1 and CDR2 are MNHEY and SVGAGI. The length of the CDR3 is 15 residues. The V and J ends lost 0 bases and 2 bases respectively, with 10 bases between them. DNA of the CDR3: TGTGCCAGCAGTTACTCGATATACAAAAACTATGGCTACACCTTC. Protein: CASSYSIYKNYGYTF.

The chain has TRBV19 and TRBJ1-5, with a possible D match to TRBD1 (6 bases). V lost 5 bases, J lost 6 bases, and 14 bases lay in between. The length of the CDR3 is 14 residues. CDR1 and CDR2 (germline): LNHDA, SQIVND (reference sequence). CDR3 sequence (DNA): TGTGCCAGTAGTGCTTCACAGGGTCCTCAGCCCCAGCATTTT. It yields the protein CASSASQGPQPQHF.

This clone was detected only a few times. The genes are TRBV30 and TRBJ1-1; perhaps TRBD1 as D (5 bases). The CDR3 runs to 12 residues. V lost 2 bases, J lost 7 bases, and 11 bases lay in between. Germline V CDR1 and CDR2: GTSNPN, SVGIG (reference sequence). CDR3 DNA: TGTGCCTGGAGTCCCAGGGAAGGTGAAGCTTTCTTT. Translation gives CAWSPREGEAFF.

This chain links TRBV6-1 with TRBJ1-2, with 8 bases fitting TRBD1. V shed 0 bases and J 4 bases; nucleotides not matched to a gene: 4. The CDR3 is 15 amino acids. Germline V CDR1 and CDR2: MNHNS, SASEGT. CDR3 DNA sequence: TGTGCCAGCAGTGAAGCGAGGGGGACAGGCTATGGCTACACCTTC. It is translated as CASSEARGTGYGYTF.

For the CDR3, the DNA is TGTGCCAGCAGTTACTCGGGACAGCTTGAACGCTACACCTTC. This encodes CASSYSGQLERYTF. The rearrangement links TRBV6-5 to TRBJ1-2; TRBD1 matches 7 bases. The CDR3 runs 14 residues. Germline-derived CDR1 and CDR2 are MNHEY and SVGAGI. The junction had 7 bases not matched to a gene; V was cut back by 0 bases and J by 9 bases.

A remark on this clone: The junction does not match germline at one end; this may be a read error. The chain carries TRBV12-5 and TRBJ2-1; D might be TRBD2 (6 bases). The germline CDR1 and CDR2 sequences are LGHNT and FRNRAP. The CDR3 sequence is 12 residues long. The CDR3 region has the DNA TGTGCTAGTGGTTCTGTGGGAAGCGGGTGCATCTTC. This sequence encodes CASGSVGSGCIF. The whole variable domain, remainder taken from reference TRBV12-5 and TRBJ2-1, is DARVTQTPRHKVTEMGQEVTMRCQPILGHNTVFWYRQTMMQGLELLAYFRNRAPLDDSGMPKDRFSAEMPDATLATLKIQPSEPRDSAVYFCASGSVGSGCIFGPGTRLTVL.

V usage is TRBV7-2 and J usage is TRBJ2-2, with a tentative D call TRBD2 (7 bases). Trimming stripped 8 bases from V and 3 bases from J, with 16 bases between. The CDR3 is 15 residues long. CDR1 SGHTA and CDR2 FQGNSA come from the germline V gene. The DNA for the CDR3 is TGTGCCAGCGGGGGTGGGGGGGCCGACACCGGGGAGCTGTTTTTT. Translation: CASGGGGADTGELFF.

The J gene is TRBJ1-2, the V gene TRBV27; TRBD1 matches at 8 bases. The germline gives CDR1 MNHEY, CDR2 SMNVEV (reference sequence). This CDR3 is built from 14 residues. Germline trimming cut 6 bases from V and 6 bases from J; bases unmatched to any gene: 9. CDR3 sequence: CASSRQGRLDGYTF. For the CDR3, the DNA is TGTGCCAGCAGCCGACAGGGGCGATTGGATGGCTACACCTTC.

This chain uses TRBV20-1 with TRBJ1-2; 7 bases match TRBD1. The CDR3 covers 11 residues. Per the germline V gene, CDR1 is DFQATT and CDR2 is SNEGSKA (reference sequence). V trimming: 5 bases; J trimming: 8 bases; junction bases outside the gene matches: 5. CDR3 region: CSALDRAGYTF. CDR3 coding DNA: TGCAGTGCTTTAGACAGGGCAGGCTACACCTTC.

The chain links TRBV7-9 to TRBJ2-1, with a tentative D call TRBD2 (6 bases). Germline V CDR1 and CDR2: SEHNR, FQNEAQ (reference sequence). V was trimmed by 2 bases and J by 9 bases, leaving 8 bases between them. The CDR3 is 12 residues long. The CDR3 loop reads CASSLTGGEQFF. As DNA, the CDR3 is TGTGCCAGCAGCTTAACCGGGGGTGAGCAGTTCTTC.

This clone was seen only once. The CDR3 region is CASSKRDTDTQYF. For the CDR3, the DNA is TGTGCCAGTAGTAAGCGGGACACAGATACGCAGTATTTT. The V call is TRBV19, the J call TRBJ2-3; 7 bases line up with TRBD2. This CDR3 contains 13 residues. The junction had 0 bases not matched to a gene; V was cut back by 4 bases and J by 2 bases. Germline V lookup: CDR1 LNHDA, CDR2 SQIVND (reference sequence).

This chain links TRBV27 with TRBJ2-3, with D perhaps TRBD1 (5 bases). This CDR3 spans 15 amino acids. CDR1 and CDR2 (germline): MNHEY, SMNVEV (reference sequence). V lost 5 bases and J 1 base, leaving 13 bases between the germline ends. CDR3 bases: TGTGCCAGCAGTCTAGGGGCCAGGGGCACAGATACGCAGTATTTT. Protein sequence: CASSLGARGTDTQYF.

The genes are TRBV11-3 and TRBJ1-2, with D uncertain. The CDR3 is made up of 12 amino acids. Germline loops: CDR1 SGHNT, CDR2 YENEEA. Between the trimmed V and J ends, which lost 5 bases and 5 bases, there was a span of 9 bases. The CDR3 reads CASSHTGYGYTF. The CDR3, as DNA: TGTGCCAGCAGCCACACGGGGTATGGCTACACCTTC.

The V and J genes are TRBV2 and TRBJ2-7, with a tentative D call TRBD2 (6 bases). This CDR3 is built from 14 residues. V lost 8 bases and J lost 3, with 17 bases in between. CDR1 and CDR2 (germline): SNHLY, FYNNEI. The CDR3 DNA sequence: TGTGCCAGCTCACTGAGGGAGGTATACTACGAGCAGTACTTC. Its protein product is CASSLREVYYEQYF.

The chain couples TRBV6-1 to TRBJ1-2; D not certain. The V gene lost 5 bases and the J gene lost 4 bases, with 14 bases spanning the gap. Germline CDR1 is MNHNS and CDR2 is SASEGT. There are 14 residues in the CDR3. The CDR3 DNA is TGTGCCAGCAGTTCCCCAGGCGCTGTCTATGGCTACACCTTC. This sequence encodes CASSSPGAVYGYTF.

The rearrangement links TRBV27 to TRBJ1-5, with 7 nucleotides matching TRBD1. J lost 4 bases, V lost 5 bases, and 11 bases had no gene match. Germline V gives CDR1 MNHEY, CDR2 SMNVEV (reference sequence). There are 16 residues in the CDR3. The CDR3 DNA reads as TGTGCCAGCAGTCCCCTAAGGCCAGGGGGAAATCAGCCCCAGCATTTT. It is translated as CASSPLRPGGNQPQHF.

This clone appeared a few times. The DNA of the CDR3 is TGTGCCAGCAGCTTAGTAGGACAGAACACTGAAGCTTTCTTT. Protein product: CASSLVGQNTEAFF. This sequence joins TRBV7-2 and TRBJ1-1, with a weak D call TRBD1 (5 bases). This CDR3 comprises 14 residues. V lost 1 base, J lost 1 base, and 7 bases lay in between. In germline, CDR1 is SGHTA, CDR2 FQGNSA.